This TCR beta chain originates from a study of cytomegalovirus exposure and HLA in healthy donors. Though nominally healthy at sampling, donors likely had unrecorded immune exposures. Study-wide findings and caveats: Most TCR sequences were rare, but some public TCRs occurred in many donors. The study flagged roughly 160 TCR beta chains as cytomegalovirus-associated. In a later analysis, donors in an Asian-associated ancestry cluster reportedly had fewer N-insertions in productive TCRs than the cohort mean.

Note on this clone: Antigen unknown.

PCR primers comprised 60 Vbeta and 13 Jbeta primers. Using immunoSEQ multiplex PCR, the repertoire was profiled, and TCRdb retains in-frame clones only, with some absent. The profile covers 150,000 to 200,000 clones, with more than 70% appearing a single time and under 2% taken by the ten largest. The sequencing sample was made of PBMCs. This clonotype was sampled from a man between 40 and 49 years old in good health and CMV-seropositive.

DNA for the CDR3: TGCGCCAGCATCCAGCGGGAGGGCCTGGAGCAGTTCTTC. Translation gives CASIQREGLEQFF. V gene TRBV5-1 combines with J gene TRBJ2-1, with TRBD2 matching 10 bases. Looked up from germline, CDR1 is SGHRS and CDR2 is YFSETQ. Unmatched junction bases numbered 7, after V lost 6 bases and J lost 10 bases. CDR3 length: 13 amino acids.